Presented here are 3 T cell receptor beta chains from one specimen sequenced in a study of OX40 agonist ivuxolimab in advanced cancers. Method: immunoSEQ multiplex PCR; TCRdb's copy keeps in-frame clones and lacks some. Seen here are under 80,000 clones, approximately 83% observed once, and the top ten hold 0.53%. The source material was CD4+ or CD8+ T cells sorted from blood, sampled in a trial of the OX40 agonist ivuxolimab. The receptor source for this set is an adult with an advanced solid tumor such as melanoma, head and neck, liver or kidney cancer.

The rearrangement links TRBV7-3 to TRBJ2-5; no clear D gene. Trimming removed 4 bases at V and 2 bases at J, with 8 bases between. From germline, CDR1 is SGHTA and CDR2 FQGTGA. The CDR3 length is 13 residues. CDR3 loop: CASSYGFQETQYF. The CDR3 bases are TGTGCCAGCAGCTACGGATTTCAAGAGACCCAGTACTTC. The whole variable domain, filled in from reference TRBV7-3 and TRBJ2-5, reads GAGVSQTPSNKVTEKGKYVELRCDPISGHTALYWYRQSLGQGPEFLIYFQGTGAADDSGLPNDRFFAVRPEGSVSTLKIQRTERGDSAVYLCASSYGFQETQYFGPGTRLLVL.

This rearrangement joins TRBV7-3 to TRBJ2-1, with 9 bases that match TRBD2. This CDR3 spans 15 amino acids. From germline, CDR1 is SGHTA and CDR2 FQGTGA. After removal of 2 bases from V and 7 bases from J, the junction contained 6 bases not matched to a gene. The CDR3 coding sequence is TGTGCCAGCAGCTTATTAGCGGGAGCAGGTAATGAGCAGTTCTTC. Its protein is CASSLLAGAGNEQFF.

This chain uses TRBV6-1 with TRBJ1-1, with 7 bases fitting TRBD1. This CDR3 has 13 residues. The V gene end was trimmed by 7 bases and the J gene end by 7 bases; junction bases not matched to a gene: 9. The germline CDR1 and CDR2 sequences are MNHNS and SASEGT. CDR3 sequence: CASTLTGNLEAFF. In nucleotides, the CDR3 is TGTGCCAGCACCCTGACAGGGAACCTTGAAGCTTTCTTT.